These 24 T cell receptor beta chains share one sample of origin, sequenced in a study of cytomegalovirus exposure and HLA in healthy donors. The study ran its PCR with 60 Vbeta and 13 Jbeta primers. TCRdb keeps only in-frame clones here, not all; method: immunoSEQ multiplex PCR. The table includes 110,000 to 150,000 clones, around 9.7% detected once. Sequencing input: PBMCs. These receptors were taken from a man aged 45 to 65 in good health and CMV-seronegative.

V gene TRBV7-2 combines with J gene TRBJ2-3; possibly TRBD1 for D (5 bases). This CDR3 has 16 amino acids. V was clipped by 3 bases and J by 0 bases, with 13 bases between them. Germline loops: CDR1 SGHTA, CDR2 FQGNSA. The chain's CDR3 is CASSLVDRLSTDTQYF. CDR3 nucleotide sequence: TGTGCCAGCAGCTTGGTAGACAGACTCAGCACAGATACGCAGTATTTT.

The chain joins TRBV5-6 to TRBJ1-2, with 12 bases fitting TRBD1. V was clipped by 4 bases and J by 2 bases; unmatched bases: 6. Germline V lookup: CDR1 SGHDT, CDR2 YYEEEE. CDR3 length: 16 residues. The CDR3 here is CASSRLGQGANYGYTF. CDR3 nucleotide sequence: TGTGCCAGCAGCCGACTGGGACAGGGGGCGAACTATGGCTACACCTTC.

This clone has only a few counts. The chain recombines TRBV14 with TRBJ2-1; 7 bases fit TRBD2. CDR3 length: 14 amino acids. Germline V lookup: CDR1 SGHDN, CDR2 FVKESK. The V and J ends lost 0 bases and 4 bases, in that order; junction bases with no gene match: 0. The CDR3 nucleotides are TGTGCCAGCAGCCAAGAACTAGCGTACAATGAGCAGTTCTTC. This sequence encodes CASSQELAYNEQFF.

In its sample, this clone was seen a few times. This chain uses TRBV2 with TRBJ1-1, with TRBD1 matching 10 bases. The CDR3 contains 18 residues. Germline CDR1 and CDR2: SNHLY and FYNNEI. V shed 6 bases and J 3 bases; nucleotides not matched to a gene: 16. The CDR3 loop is CASRGSPTGGASYTEAFF. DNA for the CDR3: TGTGCCAGCAGGGGGAGCCCGACAGGGGGCGCATCGTACACTGAAGCTTTCTTT. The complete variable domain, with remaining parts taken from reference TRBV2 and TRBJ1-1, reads EPEVTQTPSHQVTQMGQEVILRCVPISNHLYFYWYRQILGQKVEFLVSFYNNEISEKSEIFDDQFSVERPDGSNFTLKIRSTKLEDSAMYFCASRGSPTGGASYTEAFFGQGTRLTVV.

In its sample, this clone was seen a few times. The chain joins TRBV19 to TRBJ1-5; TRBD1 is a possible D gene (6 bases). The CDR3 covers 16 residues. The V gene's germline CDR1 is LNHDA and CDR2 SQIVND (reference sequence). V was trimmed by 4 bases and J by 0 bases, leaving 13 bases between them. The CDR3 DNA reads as TGTGCCAGTAGTAAACCTCCGACAGGTAGCAATCAGCCCCAGCATTTT. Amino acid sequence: CASSKPPTGSNQPQHF.

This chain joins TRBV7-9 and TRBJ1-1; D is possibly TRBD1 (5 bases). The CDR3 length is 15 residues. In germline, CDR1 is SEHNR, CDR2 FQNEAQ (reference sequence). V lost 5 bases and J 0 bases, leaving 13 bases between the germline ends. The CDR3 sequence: CASSAVTEMNTEAFF. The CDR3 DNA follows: TGTGCCAGCAGCGCCGTGACAGAAATGAACACTGAAGCTTTCTTT. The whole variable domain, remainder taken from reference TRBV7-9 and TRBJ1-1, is DTGVSQNPRHKITKRGQNVTFRCDPISEHNRLYWYRQTLGQGPEFLTYFQNEAQLEKSRLLSDRFSAERPKGSFSTLEIQRTEQGDSAMYLCASSAVTEMNTEAFFGQGTRLTVV.

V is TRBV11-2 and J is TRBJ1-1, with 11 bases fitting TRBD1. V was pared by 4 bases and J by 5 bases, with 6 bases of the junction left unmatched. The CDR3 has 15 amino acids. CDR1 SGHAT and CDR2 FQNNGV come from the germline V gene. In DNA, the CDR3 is TGTGCCAGCAGCTCCGGACAGGGGGCGCGGACTGAAGCTTTCTTT. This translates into CASSSGQGARTEAFF. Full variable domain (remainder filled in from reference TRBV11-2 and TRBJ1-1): EAGVAQSPRYKIIEKRQSVAFWCNPISGHATLYWYQQILGQGPKLLIQFQNNGVVDDSQLPKDRFSAERLKGVDSTLKIQPAKLEDSAVYLCASSSGQGARTEAFFGQGTRLTVV.

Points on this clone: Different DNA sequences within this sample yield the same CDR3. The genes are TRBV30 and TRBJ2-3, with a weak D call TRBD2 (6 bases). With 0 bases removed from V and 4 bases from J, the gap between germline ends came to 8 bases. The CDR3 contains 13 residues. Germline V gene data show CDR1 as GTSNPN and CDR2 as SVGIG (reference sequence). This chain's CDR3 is CAWSVRRADTQYF. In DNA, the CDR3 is TGTGCCTGGAGTGTTCGGAGGGCAGATACGCAGTATTTT.

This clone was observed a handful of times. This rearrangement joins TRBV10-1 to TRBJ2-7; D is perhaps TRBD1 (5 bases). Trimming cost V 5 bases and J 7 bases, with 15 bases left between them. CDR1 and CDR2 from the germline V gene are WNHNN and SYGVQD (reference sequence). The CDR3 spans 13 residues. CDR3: CASSQGREWEQYF. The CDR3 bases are TGCGCCAGCAGTCAGGGAAGGGAATGGGAGCAGTACTTC.

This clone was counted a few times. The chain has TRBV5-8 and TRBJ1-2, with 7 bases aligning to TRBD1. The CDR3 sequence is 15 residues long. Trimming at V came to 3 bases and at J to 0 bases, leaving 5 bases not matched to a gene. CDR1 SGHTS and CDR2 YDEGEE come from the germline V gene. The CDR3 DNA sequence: TGTGCCAGCAGCTACGGGGACAGAGCTAACTATGGCTACACCTTC. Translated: CASSYGDRANYGYTF.

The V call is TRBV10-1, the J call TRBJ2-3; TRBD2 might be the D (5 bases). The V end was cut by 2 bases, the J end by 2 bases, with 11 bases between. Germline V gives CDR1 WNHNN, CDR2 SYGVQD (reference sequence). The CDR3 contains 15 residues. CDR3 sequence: CASSETGGPTDTQYF. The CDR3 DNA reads TGCGCCAGCAGTGAGACGGGCGGGCCCACAGATACGCAGTATTTT.

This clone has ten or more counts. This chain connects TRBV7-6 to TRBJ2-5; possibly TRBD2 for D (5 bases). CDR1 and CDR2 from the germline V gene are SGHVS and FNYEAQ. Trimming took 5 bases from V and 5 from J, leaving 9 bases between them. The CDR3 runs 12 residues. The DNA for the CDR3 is TGTGCCAGCAGCCCGGACTTGGAGACCCAGTACTTC. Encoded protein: CASSPDLETQYF.

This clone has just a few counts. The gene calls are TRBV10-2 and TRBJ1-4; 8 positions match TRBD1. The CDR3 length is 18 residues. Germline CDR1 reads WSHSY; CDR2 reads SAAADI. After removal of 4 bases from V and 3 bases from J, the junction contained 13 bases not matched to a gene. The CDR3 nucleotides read TGCGCCAGCAGTGCCCGTGGGAGGCAGGGGGCTGCTAATGAAAAACTGTTTTTT. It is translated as CASSARGRQGAANEKLFF.

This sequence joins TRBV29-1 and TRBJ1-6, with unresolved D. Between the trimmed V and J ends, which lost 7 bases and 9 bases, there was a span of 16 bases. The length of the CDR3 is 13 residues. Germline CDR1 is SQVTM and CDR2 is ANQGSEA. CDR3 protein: CSGRASSGSPLHF. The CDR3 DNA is TGCAGCGGGAGGGCCTCGTCGGGTTCACCCCTCCACTTT.

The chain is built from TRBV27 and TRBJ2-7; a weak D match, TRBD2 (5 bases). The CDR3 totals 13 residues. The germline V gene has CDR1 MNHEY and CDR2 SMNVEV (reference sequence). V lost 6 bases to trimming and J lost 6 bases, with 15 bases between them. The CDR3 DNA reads TGTGCCAGCAGGACTAATTATGGCCCCGAGCAGTACTTC. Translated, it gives CASRTNYGPEQYF.

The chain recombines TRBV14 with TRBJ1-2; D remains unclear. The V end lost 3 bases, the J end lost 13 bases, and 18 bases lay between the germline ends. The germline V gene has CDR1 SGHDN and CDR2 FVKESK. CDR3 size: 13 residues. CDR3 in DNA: TGTGCCAGCAGCCAGATCAGGTCCTCTGGTGCCACCTTC. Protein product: CASSQIRSSGATF.

CDR3 in DNA: TGTGCCAGTAGTATTCGGGACAGGGAAGGGTACGAGCAGTACTTC. This gives the protein CASSIRDREGYEQYF. V and J are TRBV19 and TRBJ2-7, with TRBD1 matching over 9 bases. Per the germline V gene, CDR1 is LNHDA and CDR2 is SQIVND (reference sequence). With V trimmed by 3 bases and J by 4 bases, 7 bases remained unmatched. The CDR3 is 15 residues long.

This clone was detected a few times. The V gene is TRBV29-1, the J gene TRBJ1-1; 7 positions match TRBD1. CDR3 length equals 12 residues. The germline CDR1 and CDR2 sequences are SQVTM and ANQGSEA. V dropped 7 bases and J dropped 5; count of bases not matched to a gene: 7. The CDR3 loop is CSGDRERTEAFF. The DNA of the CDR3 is TGCAGCGGCGACAGGGAGAGGACTGAAGCTTTCTTT.

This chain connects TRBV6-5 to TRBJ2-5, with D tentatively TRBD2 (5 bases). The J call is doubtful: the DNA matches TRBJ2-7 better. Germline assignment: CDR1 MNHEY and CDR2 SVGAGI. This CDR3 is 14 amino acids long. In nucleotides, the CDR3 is TGTGCCAGCAGTCCTGGACTCTACTCCTACGAGCAGTACTTC. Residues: CASSPGLYSYEQYF.

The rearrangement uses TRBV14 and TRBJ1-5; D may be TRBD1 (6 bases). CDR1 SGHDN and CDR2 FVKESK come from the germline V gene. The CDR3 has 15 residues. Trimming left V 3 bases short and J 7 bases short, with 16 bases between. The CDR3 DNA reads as TGTGCCAGCAGCCAGGGACCAGGGAGGGGGCAGCCCCAGCATTTT. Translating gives CASSQGPGRGQPQHF.

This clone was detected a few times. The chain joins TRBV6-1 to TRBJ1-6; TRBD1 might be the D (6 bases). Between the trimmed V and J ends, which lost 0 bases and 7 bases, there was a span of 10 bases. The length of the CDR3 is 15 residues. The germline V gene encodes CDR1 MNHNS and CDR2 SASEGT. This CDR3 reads CASSEAGHLNSPLHF. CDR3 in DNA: TGTGCCAGCAGTGAAGCGGGACACCTGAATTCACCCCTCCACTTT.

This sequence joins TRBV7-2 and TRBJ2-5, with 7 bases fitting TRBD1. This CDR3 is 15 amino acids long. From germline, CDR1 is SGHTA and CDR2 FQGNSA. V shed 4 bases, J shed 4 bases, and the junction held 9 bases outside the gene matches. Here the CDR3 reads CASSSSTGWLETQYF. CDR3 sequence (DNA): TGTGCCAGCAGCTCATCGACAGGGTGGCTAGAGACCCAGTACTTC. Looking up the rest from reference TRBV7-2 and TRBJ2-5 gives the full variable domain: GAGVSQSPSNKVTEKGKDVELRCDPISGHTALYWYRQSLGQGLEFLIYFQGNSAPDKSGLPSDRFSAERTGGSVSTLTIQRTQQEDSAVYLCASSSSTGWLETQYFGPGTRLLVL.

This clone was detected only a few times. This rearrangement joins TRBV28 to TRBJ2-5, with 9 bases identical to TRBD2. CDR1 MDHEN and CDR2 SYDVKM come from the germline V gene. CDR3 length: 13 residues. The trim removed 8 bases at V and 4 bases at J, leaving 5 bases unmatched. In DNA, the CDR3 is TGTGCCAGCGTAGCGGGAGTGGTAGAGACCCAGTACTTC. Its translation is CASVAGVVETQYF.

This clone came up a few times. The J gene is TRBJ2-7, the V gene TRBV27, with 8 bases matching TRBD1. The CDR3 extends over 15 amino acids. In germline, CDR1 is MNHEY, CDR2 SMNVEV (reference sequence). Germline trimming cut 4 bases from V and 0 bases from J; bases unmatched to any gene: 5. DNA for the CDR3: TGTGCCAGCAGTTACCGGGACAGGTCCTCCTACGAGCAGTACTTC. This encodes CASSYRDRSSYEQYF.